This T cell receptor (beta chain) was sequenced in a study of T cell clones after liver transplantation. Turning to the study itself: A pre-transplant mixed lymphocyte reaction with TCRbeta sequencing defined graft-donor-reactive clones followed in post-transplant blood.

V lost 2 bases, J lost 5 bases, and 7 bases lay in between. Germline assignment: CDR1 SGHNT and CDR2 YYREEE (reference sequence). The CDR3 sequence is 12 residues long. Study-wide results and limits: Donor-reactive sequences fell more than third party-reactive ones, suggesting partial deletion. In two subjects, few donor cells limited the measurable donor-reactive repertoire.

In the case of this clone: Antigen unknown.

The table came from immunoSEQ multiplex PCR; TCRdb's copy has only in-frame clones and leaves some out. The sample has about 99,000 clones, about 81% seen once. The sequence derives from a human donor who received a liver transplant. The sample was CD4+ T cells from blood, taken before liver transplant. The V and J genes are TRBV5-4 and TRBJ2-5; no clear D. The CDR3 sequence is CASSLSPETQYF. In DNA form, the CDR3 reads TGTGCCAGCAGCTTAAGTCCCGAGACCCAGTACTTC.